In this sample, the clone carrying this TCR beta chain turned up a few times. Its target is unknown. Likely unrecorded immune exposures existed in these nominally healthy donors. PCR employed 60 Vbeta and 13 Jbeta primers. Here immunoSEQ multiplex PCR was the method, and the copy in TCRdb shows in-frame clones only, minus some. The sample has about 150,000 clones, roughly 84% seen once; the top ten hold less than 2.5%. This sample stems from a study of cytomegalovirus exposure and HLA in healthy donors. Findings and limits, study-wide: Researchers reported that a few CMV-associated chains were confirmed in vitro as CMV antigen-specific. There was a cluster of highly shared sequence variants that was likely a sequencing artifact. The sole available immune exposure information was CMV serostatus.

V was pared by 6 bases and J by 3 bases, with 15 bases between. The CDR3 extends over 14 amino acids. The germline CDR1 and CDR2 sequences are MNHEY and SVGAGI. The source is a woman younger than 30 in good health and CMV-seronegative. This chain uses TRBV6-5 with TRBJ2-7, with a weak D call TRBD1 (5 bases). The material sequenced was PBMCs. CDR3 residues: CASSARVGLYEQYF. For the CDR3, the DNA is TGTGCCAGCAGCGCCCGGGTGGGGCTCTACGAGCAGTACTTC.